This TCR beta chain was identified in a study of response to subunit inactivated influenza vaccine (dated by TCRdb to between 2018 and 2020). For the wider study: Deep quantitative profiling of the T cell receptor repertoire was used in the study to follow responses to a trivalent subunit inactivated influenza vaccine. The study at large found these results: The authors proposed that each seasonal influenza vaccination may bring in only a limited number of new T cells.

The library relied on RT-PCR. Sequencing was carried out with an Illumina HiSeq 2500. TCRdb reran the public reads through fastp at Q25 and MiXCR, keeping productive beta chains. Every CDR3 protein is listed once, alongside the most common genes and DNA of its rows. The sample contains a few hundred thousand distinct CDR3 sequences, about 20% of them found a single time. In total, the top ten clones hold over 9% of the sample. In this sample, this clonotype turned up a few times. No antigen is known for it. Qualities for individual bases were not recorded, and no much larger clone is one base off. The CDR3 runs 13 amino acids, cysteine and phenylalanine included. Just the 39-base CDR3 DNA is kept, in frame starting at base 1. Trimming removed 5 bases from V and 2 bases from J, leaving 10 bases between the germline ends.

The chain is encoded by TRBV12-3 or TRBV12-4 joined to TRBJ2-7; the D segment could be TRBD1, given 6 matching bases. The receptor's source is a man between 50 and 75 years old who received an inactivated influenza vaccine. Donor details come from another sample of the same person, matched by shared clones. The input for sequencing was PBMCs from blood, taken approximately 20 months after vaccination. Read as DNA, the sequence is TGTGCCAGCAGTACAGGGATCCCCTACGAGCAGTACTTC. The encoded protein is CASSTGIPYEQYF.